This is a list of T cell receptor beta chains from one sample in a study of T cell clonotyping in hematopoietic cell transplantation. Clones were sequenced by immunoSEQ multiplex PCR, and TCRdb holds only the in-frame ones, with some missing. Among thousands of clones listed, 37% were seen once. This specimen was peripheral blood mononuclear cells, taken 30 days after allogeneic stem cell transplant. The receptor source for this set is a female patient aged 60 to 70 who had an allogeneic stem cell transplant, so the T cells may come from the graft donor. Some clones in this sample may be carry-over from other donors' samples. Each CDR3 is given with its conserved first and last residue. The order of the fields is J gene, V gene, D gene, clone size, CDR3 DNA, CDR3 protein. The D gene is left open where the match is weak. For some rows the clone size is stated as once, few or many, or as a class when expanded; others skip it.

>TRBJ1-5|TRBV27|-|few
TGTGCCAGCAGTTTTGAGGGTTATCAGCCCCAGCATTTT
CASSFEGYQPQHF
>TRBJ2-5|TRBV11-2|-|few
TGTGCCAGCAGCTCCTTCAACTACGGGCAGTACTTC
CASSSFNYGQYF
>TRBJ1-1|TRBV29-1|-|-
TGCAGCGTAGTTGTACAGGTGGAAGCTTTCTTT
CSVVVQVEAFF
>TRBJ2-5|TRBV14|-|-
TGTGCCAGCAGACGAAAGAAAGAGACCCAGTACTTC
CASRRKKETQYF
>TRBJ2-7|TRBV11-3|TRBD2|medium-sized
TGTGCCAGCAGGGCTAGCGGGAGCGACGAGCAGTACTTC
CASRASGSDEQYF
>TRBJ1-1|TRBV2|-|-
TGTGCCAGCTCGAAGAACACTGAAGCTTTCTTT
CASSKNTEAFF
>TRBJ2-7|TRBV29-1|TRBD1|-
TGCAGCGTGACCCGACAGGGCTCCTACGAGCAGTACTTC
CSVTRQGSYEQYF
>TRBJ1-2|TRBV4-1|-|-
TGCGCCAGCAGCCAAGGGCGACCGGGCAGCGGACTCGGGGGCTACACCTTC
CASSQGRPGSGLGGYTF
>TRBJ2-7|TRBV30|-|-
TGTGCCTGGAACGGTGCGTCGGGATACGAGCAGTACTTC
CAWNGASGYEQYF
>TRBJ1-1|TRBV30|-|large
TGTGCCTGGTCCCTTAGCCCAAACACTGAAGCTTTCTTT
CAWSLSPNTEAFF
>TRBJ2-7|TRBV29-1|-|-
TGCAGCGTGGGGATCTACGACGAGCAGTACTTC
CSVGIYDEQYF
>TRBJ2-3|TRBV27|-|few
TGTGCCAGCCAGCGGCAGGGCACAGATACGCAGTATTTT
CASQRQGTDTQYF
>TRBJ1-5|TRBV30|-|-
TGTGCCTGGAGTAGGGGGGTAGAGGGCCAGCCCCAGCATTTT
CAWSRGVEGQPQHF
>TRBJ2-1|TRBV6-5|TRBD1|-
TGTGCCACGGGACAGGGAAATGAGCAGTTCTTC
CATGQGNEQFF
>TRBJ1-5|TRBV6-5|-|-
TGTGCCAGCAGTTTCCGGATAAATCAGCCCCAGCATTTT
CASSFRINQPQHF
>TRBJ1-4|TRBV5-1|-|few
TGCGCCAGCAGCTTGGAACAGGGCGGTGAAAAACTGTTTTTT
CASSLEQGGEKLFF
>TRBJ2-7|TRBV30|-|once
TGTGCCTGGAACCCCACAGGGAGTGAGCAGTACTTC
CAWNPTGSEQYF
>TRBJ1-2|TRBV7-6|TRBD1|-
TGTGCCAGCAGCCCCCGTGAGGGGGCCTTGGAAGGCTACACCTTC
CASSPREGALEGYTF
>TRBJ1-5|TRBV19|TRBD1|-
TGTGCCAGTAGTATGACAGGGTCCTATCAGCCCCAGCATTTT
CASSMTGSYQPQHF
>TRBJ2-7|TRBV6-7|-|medium-sized
TGTGCCAGCAGTTACTCGGAGACTCGCGAACTCGACTACGAGCAGTACTTC
CASSYSETRELDYEQYF
>TRBJ2-7|TRBV14|TRBD1|-
TGTGCCAGCAGCCAAGAGGCGCGGGGACAGGGATTTGGATCCTACGAGCAGTACTTC
CASSQEARGQGFGSYEQYF
>TRBJ1-6|TRBV27|-|-
TGTGCCAGCCGCTGGGCCTCCAATTCACCCCTCCACTTT
CASRWASNSPLHF
>TRBJ1-2|TRBV30|-|few
TGTGCCTGGAGTGCCTCGACATTAGGCTACACCTTC
CAWSASTLGYTF
>TRBJ1-2|TRBV27|-|-
TGTGCCAGCAGAAGGGGGGGCGGCTATGGCTACACCTTC
CASRRGGGYGYTF
>TRBJ2-7|TRBV14|TRBD2|-
TGTGCCAGCAGCATGGATCTAGCGGGAGTCTACGAGCAGTACTTC
CASSMDLAGVYEQYF
>TRBJ2-1|TRBV6-5|TRBD2|few
TGTGCCAGCAGATCCTTAGCGGGACGTTTCAATGAGCAGTTCTTC
CASRSLAGRFNEQFF
>TRBJ1-1|TRBV6-5|-|-
TGTGCCAGCACCCCAGGGCGTATGAACACTGAAGCTTTCTTT
CASTPGRMNTEAFF
>TRBJ2-7|TRBV5-6|-|-
TGTGCCAGCAGCGGATACAGGGAGGTCTACGAGCAGTACTTC
CASSGYREVYEQYF
>TRBJ1-2|TRBV6-5|-|-
TGTGCCAGCAGTTACCTGCCAGCCCTTTTGGCCGGCTACACCTTC
CASSYLPALLAGYTF